This TCR beta chain was recorded in a study of CD8+CD57+ T cells in acquired aplastic anemia. Turning to the study itself: Quantities of DNA derived from sorted CD4+ and CD8+ cells averaged 3.2 ug. Findings and caveats of the study: Some 28 CD8+ CDR3 sequences occurred in both the patients and the controls. Patients were compared with controls for CD8+ Simpson's diversity, and no significant difference emerged.

Germline assignment: CDR1 SNHLY and CDR2 FYNNEI. The V segment lost 4 bases and the J segment 11 bases; nucleotides outside the gene matches: 14. This CDR3 contains 15 residues. It was genomic DNA that served as the template for profiling TCR beta VDJ and CDR3. TCRdb independently ran MiXCR on the reads; one entry per CDR3 protein. This sample yields over 150,000 distinct CDR3 sequences, of which around 63% are seen a single time; about 42% belongs to the top ten. The count of this clonotype is one. Its antigen is undetermined. Patients selected for sequencing had displayed CD8+CD57+ cell expansion by flow cytometry. No patient had been given any therapy when blood was sampled.

The specimen was sorted CD4+, CD8+, or CD8+CD57+ T cells (not recorded which) from PBMCs. The TCR was taken from a human donor with aplastic anemia. V is TRBV2 and J is TRBJ2-3, with 8 bases that match TRBD2. CDR3 sequence: CASSGGGGSYNEQYF. The DNA for the CDR3 is TGTGCCAGCAGTGGGGGCGGGGGGTCCTACAATGAGCAGTATTTT.